A single sample is the source of the 32 T cell receptor beta chains below, sequenced in a study of control samples from healthy donors and cancer patients (dated by TCRdb to 2020 to 2022). Library preparation employed the immunoSEQ multiplex PCR assay. This immuneACCESS table, as held by TCRdb, lists in-frame sequences with V and J called but not all clones. Of the missing ones, under half trace to an unresolved V gene in checked studies; the others have no known cause. Within this sample are more than 95,000 clones, with about 93% of them counted one time only. Around 2.5% of the sample goes to the ten largest clones. Sequenced material: blood. All receptors derive from a man under 40 in good health.

The table lists this clone with a count of one. V gene TRBV6-5 combines with J gene TRBJ1-4; 7 bases align to TRBD1. V gave up 4 bases and J gave up 13 bases; unmatched junction bases: 3. The CDR3 totals 11 residues. The germline V gene has CDR1 MNHEY and CDR2 SVGAGI. The CDR3 nucleotides read TGTGCCAGCAGTTCAGGGGGGGGACTGTTTTTT. Its protein is CASSSGGGLFF.

The rearrangement joins TRBV5-1 to TRBJ2-5; D may be TRBD2 (6 bases). CDR1 and CDR2 from the germline V gene are SGHRS and YFSETQ. V lost 3 bases, J lost 7 bases, and 16 bases lay in between. The CDR3 is 14 amino acids. CDR3 in amino acids: CASSSRTILGTQYF. The CDR3 coding sequence is TGCGCCAGCAGCTCAAGGACTATTCTCGGGACCCAGTACTTC.

The rearrangement uses TRBV2 and TRBJ2-2; weak D call: TRBD1 (7 bases). CDR3 length: 13 residues. The germline V gene has CDR1 SNHLY and CDR2 FYNNEI. V lost 6 bases to trimming and J lost 4 bases, with 9 bases between them. The CDR3 DNA sequence: TGTGCCAGCAGCCAGGGGGGCACCGGGGAGCTGTTTTTT. Its protein is CASSQGGTGELFF.

The chain uses TRBV28 and TRBJ1-1; the D gene is possibly TRBD1 (5 bases). The V end was cut by 6 bases, the J end by 2 bases, with 16 bases between. The germline CDR1 and CDR2 sequences are MDHEN and SYDVKM. This CDR3 spans 15 amino acids. This chain's CDR3 is CASSFLGGKNTEAFF. The CDR3 DNA reads TGTGCCAGCAGCTTCCTCGGGGGTAAAAACACTGAAGCTTTCTTT.

This clone turned up a few times. This sequence joins TRBV6-4 and TRBJ2-3; 10 nucleotides match TRBD2. The length of the CDR3 is 17 residues. Germline lookup yields CDR1 MRHNA and CDR2 SNTAGT. The V segment lost 3 bases and the J segment 0 bases; nucleotides outside the gene matches: 6. The CDR3 spells CASSESASGGSTDTQYF. The CDR3 DNA reads TGTGCCAGCAGTGAGTCGGCTAGCGGGGGAAGCACAGATACGCAGTATTTT.

V gene TRBV7-9 combines with J gene TRBJ2-7; tentatively, D is TRBD2 (5 bases). V was clipped by 0 bases and J by 9 bases, with 12 bases between them. Germline V lookup: CDR1 SEHNR, CDR2 FQNEAQ (reference sequence). This CDR3 comprises 13 residues. The CDR3 region has the DNA TGTGCCAGCAGCTTAGCCGCCCCCGAGGGGCAGTACTTC. Protein product: CASSLAAPEGQYF.

The J gene is TRBJ1-4, the V gene TRBV18; 12 bases are shared with TRBD1. Germline loops: CDR1 KGHSH, CDR2 LQKENI. The junction had 4 bases not matched to a gene; V was cut back by 6 bases and J by 8 bases. The CDR3 runs 14 residues. The CDR3 sequence: CASSAGTGGEKLFF. DNA of the CDR3: TGTGCCAGCTCGGCCGGGACAGGGGGCGAAAAACTGTTTTTT.

This chain joins TRBV7-9 and TRBJ2-2, with 9 bases identical to TRBD2. CDR1 SEHNR and CDR2 FQNEAQ come from the germline V gene (reference sequence). This CDR3 has 13 amino acids. After removal of 5 bases from V and 6 bases from J, the junction contained 1 base not matched to a gene. CDR3 sequence reads: CASSGTSPGELFF. CDR3 in DNA: TGTGCCAGCAGCGGGACTAGCCCCGGGGAGCTGTTTTTT.

CDR3 coding DNA: TGCGCCAGCCTCGGGGAGAGAGGGGGCGGCAATCAGCCCCAGCATTTT. This encodes CASLGERGGGNQPQHF. The chain is built from TRBV10-1 and TRBJ1-5; 7 positions agree with TRBD1. The CDR3 spans 16 residues. The V gene's germline CDR1 is WNHNN and CDR2 SYGVQD (reference sequence). The J segment lost 2 bases and the V segment lost 8 bases, leaving 12 bases of the junction unmatched.

The chain links TRBV18 to TRBJ2-7, with D unresolved. The CDR3 runs 14 residues. The V and J ends lost 1 base and 0 bases respectively, with 7 bases between them. CDR1 and CDR2 (germline): KGHSH, LQKENI. For the CDR3, the DNA is TGTGCCAGCTCACCACGGCGGATCTCCTACGAGCAGTACTTC. This gives the protein CASSPRRISYEQYF.

This chain uses TRBV7-2 with TRBJ2-1, with 16 nucleotides matching TRBD2. From germline, CDR1 is SGHTA and CDR2 FQGNSA. The CDR3 sequence is 18 residues long. Trimming cost V 4 bases and J 0 bases; bases outside gene matches: 3. CDR3 protein: CASSSGLAGGSSYNEQFF. CDR3 DNA: TGTGCCAGCAGCTCGGGACTAGCGGGGGGGAGCTCCTACAATGAGCAGTTCTTC.

The chain has TRBV14 and TRBJ2-1; the match to TRBD2 covers 8 bases. J lost 4 bases, V lost 0 bases, and 5 bases had no gene match. Germline V CDR1 and CDR2: SGHDN, FVKESK. The CDR3 is 16 residues long. The DNA for the CDR3 is TGTGCCAGCAGCCAAGAGGGACTAGGAGGGTACAATGAGCAGTTCTTC. Protein product: CASSQEGLGGYNEQFF.

The chain has TRBV15 and TRBJ1-5; D unresolved. CDR1 and CDR2 from the germline V gene are LNHNV and YYDKDF (reference sequence). Trimming removed 0 bases at V and 2 bases at J, with 8 bases between. The CDR3 length is 15 residues. The chain's CDR3 is CATSRDMARNQPQHF. CDR3 coding DNA: TGTGCCACCAGCAGAGATATGGCCCGCAATCAGCCCCAGCATTTT.

A single count supports this clone. The gene calls are TRBV30 and TRBJ2-5; either TRBD1 or TRBD2 may fit D (6 bases each). Germline CDR1 GTSNPN, CDR2 SVGIG (reference sequence). The CDR3 runs 17 residues. Trimming took off 2 bases at V and 1 base at J, with 20 bases between the two ends. Written as DNA, the CDR3 is TGTGCCTGGAGTCGTGACCTCGGGGGCATGACCCAAGAGACCCAGTACTTC. Its protein product is CAWSRDLGGMTQETQYF.

The chain carries TRBV25-1 and TRBJ1-6, with unresolved D. This CDR3 has 16 residues. V shed 4 bases and J shed 0 bases, with 10 bases lying between them. The germline V gene encodes CDR1 MGHDK and CDR2 SYGVNS. Written as DNA, the CDR3 is TGTGCCAGCAGTGGAGAGGGTAGCTCCTATAATTCACCCCTCCACTTT. Protein sequence: CASSGEGSSYNSPLHF.

The gene calls are TRBV30 and TRBJ1-2, with TRBD1 as a possible D gene (5 bases). From germline, CDR1 is GTSNPN and CDR2 SVGIG (reference sequence). The germline V and J ends were trimmed by 3 bases and 5 bases, with 13 bases remaining between them. This CDR3 comprises 13 residues. This CDR3 is CAWRSGTAYGYTF. The CDR3 DNA reads TGTGCCTGGAGGTCCGGGACGGCGTATGGCTACACCTTC.

The chain employs TRBV19 and TRBJ2-2; weak D call: TRBD1 (6 bases). The length of the CDR3 is 15 residues. Trimming stripped 7 bases from V and 0 bases from J, with 12 bases between. Germline V gene data show CDR1 as LNHDA and CDR2 as SQIVND (reference sequence). The CDR3 region is CASTTGTSNTGELFF. The CDR3, as DNA: TGTGCCAGTACGACAGGCACATCGAACACCGGGGAGCTGTTTTTT.

The chain employs TRBV7-9 and TRBJ2-3; D may be TRBD1 (6 bases). The germline gives CDR1 SEHNR, CDR2 FQNEAQ (reference sequence). V lost 7 bases to trimming and J lost 5 bases, with 22 bases between them. CDR3 length equals 16 residues. This CDR3 reads CASTYLGDTWGDTQYF. CDR3 nucleotides: TGTGCCAGCACCTACCTGGGGGACACGTGGGGAGATACGCAGTATTTT.

CDR3 residues: CASSDRGGYTF. CDR3 bases: TGTGCCAGCAGCGACAGGGGAGGCTACACCTTC. The V and J genes are TRBV9 and TRBJ1-2; 7 nucleotides agree with TRBD1. The CDR3 loop spans 11 amino acids. Trimming cost V 3 bases and J 8 bases; bases outside gene matches: 1. CDR1 and CDR2 from the germline V gene are SGDLS and YYNGEE.

The chain's CDR3 is CASSSSGYGYTF. CDR3 in DNA: TGTGCCAGCAGCTCCTCAGGGTATGGCTACACCTTC. The gene calls are TRBV12-3 or TRBV12-4 and TRBJ1-2; D perhaps matches TRBD1 (5 bases). The CDR3 spans 12 residues. The V gene lost 6 bases and the J gene lost 5 bases, with 10 bases spanning the gap.

J is TRBJ2-3 and V is TRBV18; TRBD2 aligns across 8 bases. V lost 3 bases to trimming and J lost 1 base; unmatched junction nucleotides: 6. Germline assignment: CDR1 KGHSH and CDR2 LQKENI. The CDR3 has 16 amino acids. CDR3 nucleotide sequence: TGTGCCAGCTCACCTATTCGGCGGGGGGGCACAGATACGCAGTATTTT. This codes for CASSPIRRGGTDTQYF.

The gene calls are TRBV6-5 and TRBJ2-7; D is unclear. Deletions cut 10 bases from V and 6 bases from J, with 16 bases between. This CDR3 region has 12 residues. CDR1 is MNHEY, CDR2 SVGAGI, per germline. This CDR3 reads CATAWGMVEQYV. For the CDR3, the DNA is TGTGCCACCGCCTGGGGAATGGTCGAGCAGTACGTC.

The chain couples TRBV4-1 to TRBJ1-5; D is uncertain. Germline CDR1 is MGHRA and CDR2 is YSYEKL. The CDR3 extends over 14 amino acids. The V gene lost 0 bases and the J gene lost 4 bases, with 7 bases spanning the gap. CDR3 loop: CASSQEASNQPQHF. CDR3 bases: TGCGCCAGCAGCCAAGAGGCCTCTAATCAGCCCCAGCATTTT.

CDR3 sequence reads: CASSPYGTGGMDEQYF. Written as DNA, the CDR3 is TGTGCCAGCTCACCCTACGGGACAGGGGGCATGGACGAGCAGTACTTC. V and J are TRBV18 and TRBJ2-7, with 12 bases aligning to TRBD1. Trimming at V came to 3 bases and at J to 5 bases, leaving 8 bases not matched to a gene. Germline lookup yields CDR1 KGHSH and CDR2 LQKENI. The CDR3 consists of 16 residues.

The V gene is TRBV6-1, the J gene TRBJ1-2, with D possibly matching TRBD1 (6 bases). Germline loops: CDR1 MNHNS, CDR2 SASEGT. With 1 base removed from V and 5 bases from J, the gap between germline ends came to 8 bases. CDR3 length: 13 amino acids. DNA of the CDR3: TGTGCCAGCAGTGAAGTGAGGGGGTATGGCTACACCTTC. Residues: CASSEVRGYGYTF.

This chain uses TRBV27 with TRBJ1-5; D gene uncertain. This CDR3 is 17 amino acids long. Per the germline V gene, CDR1 is MNHEY and CDR2 is SMNVEV (reference sequence). The ends were cut back, 6 bases at V and 0 bases at J, with 18 bases in the middle. CDR3 sequence (DNA): TGTGCCAGCAGCCTAGCGACGGGTCGCGATAGCAATCAGCCCCAGCATTTT. It codes for CASSLATGRDSNQPQHF.

This clone was counted a single time. V and J are TRBV28 and TRBJ1-1; tentatively, D is TRBD1 (6 bases). The germline CDR1 and CDR2 sequences are MDHEN and SYDVKM. This CDR3 spans 16 amino acids. V was cut by 4 bases and J by 0 bases, with 15 bases left in between. The CDR3 DNA follows: TGTGCCAGCAGTTCCAGGGGCCAGATTCTGAACACTGAAGCTTTCTTT. Translating gives CASSSRGQILNTEAFF.

The chain has TRBV9 and TRBJ1-1; D gene unclear. Between the trimmed V and J ends, which lost 1 base and 2 bases, there was a span of 18 bases. The CDR3 covers 17 residues. Germline V gives CDR1 SGDLS, CDR2 YYNGEE. The CDR3 here is CASSVHKGTALNTEAFF. The CDR3 DNA sequence: TGTGCCAGCAGCGTACATAAGGGAACAGCTCTTAACACTGAAGCTTTCTTT.

The V gene is TRBV27, the J gene TRBJ2-5, with 7 bases identical to TRBD2. The V and J ends lost 3 bases and 6 bases, in that order; junction bases with no gene match: 1. The CDR3 is 12 residues long. The germline CDR1 and CDR2 sequences are MNHEY and SMNVEV (reference sequence). The CDR3: CASSFGGKTQYF. CDR3 DNA: TGTGCCAGCAGTTTCGGGGGGAAGACCCAGTACTTC.

This rearrangement joins TRBV7-8 to TRBJ2-2; the D is unclear. The CDR3 length is 14 residues. Per germline, CDR1 SGHVS and CDR2 FQNEAQ. Trimming stripped 0 bases from V and 6 bases from J, with 8 bases between. CDR3 in DNA: TGTGCCAGCAGCTTAGCGTTAGGCGCCGGGGAGCTGTTTTTT. Encoded protein: CASSLALGAGELFF.

This chain uses TRBV7-9 with TRBJ2-3, with 10 bases aligning to TRBD1. The germline V gene encodes CDR1 SEHNR and CDR2 FQNEAQ (reference sequence). The ends lost 4 bases at V and 2 bases at J; junction bases unmatched: 6. This CDR3 region has 16 residues. The CDR3 loop is CASSSWTGGSTDTQYF. The CDR3 DNA reads as TGTGCCAGCAGCTCATGGACAGGGGGATCCACAGATACGCAGTATTTT.

This chain uses TRBV18 with TRBJ1-1; 7 bases fit TRBD1. The CDR3 is 14 residues long. V lost 6 bases to trimming and J lost 2 bases; unmatched junction nucleotides: 6. Germline assignment: CDR1 KGHSH and CDR2 LQKENI. CDR3 region: CASSQGTVNTEAFF. The CDR3 coding sequence is TGTGCCAGCTCCCAAGGGACAGTAAACACTGAAGCTTTCTTT.